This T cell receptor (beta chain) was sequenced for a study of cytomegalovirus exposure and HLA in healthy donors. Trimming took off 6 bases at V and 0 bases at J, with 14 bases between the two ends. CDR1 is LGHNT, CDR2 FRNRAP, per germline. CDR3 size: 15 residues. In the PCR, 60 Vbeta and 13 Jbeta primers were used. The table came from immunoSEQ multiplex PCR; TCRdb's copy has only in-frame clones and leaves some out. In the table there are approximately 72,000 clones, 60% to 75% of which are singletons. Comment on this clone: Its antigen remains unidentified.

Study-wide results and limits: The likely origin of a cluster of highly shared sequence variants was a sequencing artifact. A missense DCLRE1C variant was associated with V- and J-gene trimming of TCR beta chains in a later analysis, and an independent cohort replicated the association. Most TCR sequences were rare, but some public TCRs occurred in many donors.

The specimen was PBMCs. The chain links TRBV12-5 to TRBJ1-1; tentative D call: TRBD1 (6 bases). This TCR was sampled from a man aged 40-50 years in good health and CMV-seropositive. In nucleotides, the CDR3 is TGTGCTAGTGGAGACAGGCACGACTTGAACACTGAAGCTTTCTTT. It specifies CASGDRHDLNTEAFF.